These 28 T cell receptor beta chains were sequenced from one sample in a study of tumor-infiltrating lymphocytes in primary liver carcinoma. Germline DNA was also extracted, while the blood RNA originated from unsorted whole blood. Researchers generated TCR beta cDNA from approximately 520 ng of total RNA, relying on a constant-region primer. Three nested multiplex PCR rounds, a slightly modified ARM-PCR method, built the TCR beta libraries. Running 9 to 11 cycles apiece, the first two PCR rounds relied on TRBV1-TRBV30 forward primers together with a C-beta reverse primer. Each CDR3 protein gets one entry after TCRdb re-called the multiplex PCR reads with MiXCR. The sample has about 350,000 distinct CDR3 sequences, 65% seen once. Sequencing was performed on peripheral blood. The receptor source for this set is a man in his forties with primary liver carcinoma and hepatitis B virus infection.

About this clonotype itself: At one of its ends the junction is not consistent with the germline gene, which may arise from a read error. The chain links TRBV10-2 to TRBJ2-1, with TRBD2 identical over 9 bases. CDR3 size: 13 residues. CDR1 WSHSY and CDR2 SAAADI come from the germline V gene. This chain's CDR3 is CASNERLAGGRFF. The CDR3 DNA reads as TGCGCCAGCAATGAGAGACTTGCGGGAGGGCGGTTCTTC.

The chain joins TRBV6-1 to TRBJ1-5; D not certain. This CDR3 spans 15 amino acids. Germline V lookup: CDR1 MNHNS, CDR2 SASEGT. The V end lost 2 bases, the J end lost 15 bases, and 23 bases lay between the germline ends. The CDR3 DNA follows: TGTGCCAGCAGTGAAATCTCCTATAGTAATCAGCCTCTGCATTTT. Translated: CASSEISYSNQPLHF.

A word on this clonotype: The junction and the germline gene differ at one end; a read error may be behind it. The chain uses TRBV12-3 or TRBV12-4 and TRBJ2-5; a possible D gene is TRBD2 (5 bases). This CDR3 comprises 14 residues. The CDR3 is CVSSSWTPQETQYF. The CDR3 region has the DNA TGTGTCAGCAGTTCATGGACTCCTCAAGAGACCCAGTACTTC.

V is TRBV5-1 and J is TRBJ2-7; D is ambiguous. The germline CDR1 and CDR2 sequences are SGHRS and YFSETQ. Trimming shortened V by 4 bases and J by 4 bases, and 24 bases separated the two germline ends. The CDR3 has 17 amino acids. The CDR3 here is CASSINLRAVSVYEQYF. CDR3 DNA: TGCGCCAGCAGCATCAATCTAAGGGCAGTTTCGGTGTACGAGCAGTACTTC.

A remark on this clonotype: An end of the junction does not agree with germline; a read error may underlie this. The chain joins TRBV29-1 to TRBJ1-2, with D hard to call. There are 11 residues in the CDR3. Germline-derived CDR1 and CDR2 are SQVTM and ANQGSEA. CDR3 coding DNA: TGCGGCGTCGAAGTGGGAGATGGCTACACCTTC. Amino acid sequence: CGVEVGDGYTF.

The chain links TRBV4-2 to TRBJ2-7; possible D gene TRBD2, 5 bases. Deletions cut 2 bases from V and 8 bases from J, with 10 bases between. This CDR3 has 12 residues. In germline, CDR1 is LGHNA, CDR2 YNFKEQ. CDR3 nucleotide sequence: TGTGCCAGCAGCCAACCGGGATACAAGCAGTACTTC. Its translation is CASSQPGYKQYF.

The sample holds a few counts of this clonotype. Here the CDR3 reads CASSTTDEQYF. Here the CDR3 DNA reads TGTGCCAGCAGTACAACCGACGAGCAGTACTTC. This chain joins TRBV2 and TRBJ2-7; D gene unclear. Per the germline V gene, CDR1 is SNHLY and CDR2 is FYNNEI. Trimming left V 5 bases short and J 5 bases short, with 7 bases between. The CDR3 has 11 amino acids.

CDR3 loop: CASSQGRVGTDTQYF. Here the CDR3 DNA reads TGCGCCAGCAGCCAAGGCAGGGTCGGTACAGATACGCAGTATTTT. The chain has TRBV4-1 and TRBJ2-3, with D perhaps matching TRBD1 (5 bases). The CDR3 extends over 15 amino acids. Trimming took off 1 base at V and 3 bases at J, with 11 bases between the two ends. CDR1 and CDR2 (germline): MGHRA, YSYEKL.

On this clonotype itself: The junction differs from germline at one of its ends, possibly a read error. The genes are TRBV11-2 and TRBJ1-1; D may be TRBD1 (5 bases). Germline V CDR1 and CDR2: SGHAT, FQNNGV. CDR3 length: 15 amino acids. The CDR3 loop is CTSRLDIREGTEALF. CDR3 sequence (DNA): TGTACCAGCCGCTTAGACATCAGGGAAGGCACTGAAGCTCTCTTT.

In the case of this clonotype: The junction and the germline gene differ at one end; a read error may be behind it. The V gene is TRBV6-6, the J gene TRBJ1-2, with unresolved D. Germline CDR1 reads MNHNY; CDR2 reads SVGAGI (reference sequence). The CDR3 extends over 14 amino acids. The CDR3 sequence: CASSYGQQDYGYIF. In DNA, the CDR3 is TGTGCCAGCAGTTACGGGCAGCAGGACTATGGCTACATCTTC.

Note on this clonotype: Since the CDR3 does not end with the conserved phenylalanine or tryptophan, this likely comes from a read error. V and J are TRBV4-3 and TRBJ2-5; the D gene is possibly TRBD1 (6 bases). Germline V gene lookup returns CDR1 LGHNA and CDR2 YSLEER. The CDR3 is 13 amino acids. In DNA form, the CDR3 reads TGCGTCAGCAGCCAAGGACAGCAAGAGACCCAGTACTTA. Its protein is CVSSQGQQETQYL.

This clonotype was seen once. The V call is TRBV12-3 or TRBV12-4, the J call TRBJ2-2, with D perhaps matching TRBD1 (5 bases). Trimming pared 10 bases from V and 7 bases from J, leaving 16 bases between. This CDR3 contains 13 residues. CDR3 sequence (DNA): TGTGCCATCACCATGACTCAGGGCGGGGAGCTGTTTTTT. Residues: CAITMTQGGELFF.

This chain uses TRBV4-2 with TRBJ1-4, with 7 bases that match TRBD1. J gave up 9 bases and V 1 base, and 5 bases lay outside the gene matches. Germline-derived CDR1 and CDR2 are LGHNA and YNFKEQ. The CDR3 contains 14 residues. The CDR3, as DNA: TGTGCCAGCAGCCAAGCTCAGGGGGGCAAAAAACTGTTTTTT. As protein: CASSQAQGGKKLFF.

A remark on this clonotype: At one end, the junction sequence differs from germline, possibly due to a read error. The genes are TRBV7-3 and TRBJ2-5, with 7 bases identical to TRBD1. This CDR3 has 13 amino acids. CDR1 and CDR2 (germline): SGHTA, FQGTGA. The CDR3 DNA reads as TGTGTCAGCAGCCCGACAGGGTTGGAGACCCAGTACTTC. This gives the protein CVSSPTGLETQYF. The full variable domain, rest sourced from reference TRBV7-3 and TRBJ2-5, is GAGVSQTPSNKVTEKGKYVELRCDPISGHTALYWYRQSLGQGPEFLIYFQGTGAADDSGLPNDRFFAVRPEGSVSTLKIQRTERGDSAVYLCVSSPTGLETQYFGPGTRLLVL.

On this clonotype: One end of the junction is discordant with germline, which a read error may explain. The CDR3, as DNA: TGTGCCAGCACTTACACGACAGGGGATAATTCACACCTCCACTTT. Encoded protein: CASTYTTGDNSHLHF. The V gene is TRBV6-5, the J gene TRBJ1-6; TRBD1 matches at 8 bases. Germline V gene lookup returns CDR1 MNHEY and CDR2 SVGAGI. The CDR3 totals 15 residues.

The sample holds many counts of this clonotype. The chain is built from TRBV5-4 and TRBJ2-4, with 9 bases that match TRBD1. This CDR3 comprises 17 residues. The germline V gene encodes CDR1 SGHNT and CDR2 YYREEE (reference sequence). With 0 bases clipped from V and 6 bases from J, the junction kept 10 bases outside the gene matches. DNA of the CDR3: TGTGCCAGCAGCTTGGAGTTTACAGGGGGCCCCGGAAACATTCAGTACTTC. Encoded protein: CASSLEFTGGPGNIQYF.

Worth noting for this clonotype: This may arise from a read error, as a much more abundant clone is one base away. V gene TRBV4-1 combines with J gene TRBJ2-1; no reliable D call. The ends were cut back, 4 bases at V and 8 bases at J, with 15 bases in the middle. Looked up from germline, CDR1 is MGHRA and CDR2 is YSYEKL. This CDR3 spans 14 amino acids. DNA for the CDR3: TGCGCCAGCAGCCTCCTTCCCGCTAACCATGAGCAGTTCTTC. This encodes CASSLLPANHEQFF.

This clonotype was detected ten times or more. Written as DNA, the CDR3 is TGTGCCAGCAGTTTCGCCCAAGAGACCCAGTACTTC. This gives the protein CASSFAQETQYF. The chain uses TRBV12-3 or TRBV12-4 and TRBJ2-5; D is uncertain. Trimming stripped 3 bases from V and 1 base from J, with 3 bases between. This CDR3 has 12 amino acids.

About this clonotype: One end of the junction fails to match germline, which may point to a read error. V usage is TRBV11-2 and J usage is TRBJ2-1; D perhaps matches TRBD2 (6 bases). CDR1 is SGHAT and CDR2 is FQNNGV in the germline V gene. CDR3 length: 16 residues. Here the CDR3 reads CASSLGAERVYNEQFF. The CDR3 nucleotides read TGTGCCAGCAGCTTAGGAGCCGAGCGGGTGTACAATGAGCAATTCTTC.

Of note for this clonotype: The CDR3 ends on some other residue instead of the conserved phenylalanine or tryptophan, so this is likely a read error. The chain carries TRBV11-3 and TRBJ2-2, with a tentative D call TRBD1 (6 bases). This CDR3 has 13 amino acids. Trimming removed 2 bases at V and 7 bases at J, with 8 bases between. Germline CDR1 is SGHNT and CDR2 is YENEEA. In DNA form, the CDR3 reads TGTGCCAGCAGCTTATGGGACATCGGGGAGCTGTTTCTT. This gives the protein CASSLWDIGELFL.

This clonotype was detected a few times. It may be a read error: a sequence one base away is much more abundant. The CDR3 DNA reads TGCAGCGTTTCTAGCAGGAGAATAGAGACCCAGTACTTC. The encoded protein is CSVSSRRIETQYF. The V gene is TRBV29-1, the J gene TRBJ2-5; maybe TRBD2 (5 bases). The CDR3 totals 13 residues. CDR1 SQVTM and CDR2 ANQGSEA come from the germline V gene. V was pared by 5 bases and J by 4 bases, with 14 bases between.

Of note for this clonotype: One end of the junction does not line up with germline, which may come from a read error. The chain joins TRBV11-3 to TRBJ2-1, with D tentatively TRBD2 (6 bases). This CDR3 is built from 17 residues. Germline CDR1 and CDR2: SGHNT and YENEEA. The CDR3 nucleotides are TGTGCCAGCAGCCCAAGATGGAGGGCGAAAAGTTACAATGAGCAATTATTC. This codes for CASSPRWRAKSYNEQLF.

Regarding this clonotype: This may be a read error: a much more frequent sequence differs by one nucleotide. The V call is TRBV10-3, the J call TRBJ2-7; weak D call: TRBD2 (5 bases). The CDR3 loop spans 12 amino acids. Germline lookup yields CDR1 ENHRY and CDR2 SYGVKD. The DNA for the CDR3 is TGTGCCATCAATAGTGGAGACTACGAGCTGTACTTC. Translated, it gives CAINSGDYELYF.

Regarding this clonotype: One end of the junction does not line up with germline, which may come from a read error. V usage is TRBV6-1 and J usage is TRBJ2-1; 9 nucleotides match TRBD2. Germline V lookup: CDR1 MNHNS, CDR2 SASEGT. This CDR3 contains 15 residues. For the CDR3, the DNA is TGTGGCAGCAGTGAAGTAGCGGGAGTGTTCAATGAGCAGTTCTTC. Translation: CGSSEVAGVFNEQFF.

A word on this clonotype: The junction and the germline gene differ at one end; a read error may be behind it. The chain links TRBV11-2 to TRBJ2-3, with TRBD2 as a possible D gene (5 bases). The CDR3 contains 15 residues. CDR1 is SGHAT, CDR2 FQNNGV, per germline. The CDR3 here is CASSLIGGSTDTQYF. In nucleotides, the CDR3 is TGCGCCAGCAGCTTAATCGGCGGGAGCACAGATACGCAGTATTTT.

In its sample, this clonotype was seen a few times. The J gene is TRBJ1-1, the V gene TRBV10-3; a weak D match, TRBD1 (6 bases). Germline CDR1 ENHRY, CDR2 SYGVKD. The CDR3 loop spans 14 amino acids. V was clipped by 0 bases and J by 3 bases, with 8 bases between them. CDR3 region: CAISESGGDTEAFF. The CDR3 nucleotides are TGTGCCATCAGTGAGTCAGGGGGGGACACTGAAGCTTTCTTT.

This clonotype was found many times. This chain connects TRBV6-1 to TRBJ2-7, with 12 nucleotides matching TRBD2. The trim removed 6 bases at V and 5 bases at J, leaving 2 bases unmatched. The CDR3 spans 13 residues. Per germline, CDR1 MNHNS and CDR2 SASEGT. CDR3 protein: CASRTSGSHEQYF. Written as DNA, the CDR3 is TGTGCCAGCAGGACTAGCGGGAGCCACGAGCAGTACTTC.

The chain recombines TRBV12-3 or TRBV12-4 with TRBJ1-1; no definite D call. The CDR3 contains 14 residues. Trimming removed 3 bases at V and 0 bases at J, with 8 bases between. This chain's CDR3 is CASSFHHMNTEAFF. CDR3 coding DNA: TGTGCCAGCAGTTTCCACCACATGAACACTGAAGCTTTCTTT.